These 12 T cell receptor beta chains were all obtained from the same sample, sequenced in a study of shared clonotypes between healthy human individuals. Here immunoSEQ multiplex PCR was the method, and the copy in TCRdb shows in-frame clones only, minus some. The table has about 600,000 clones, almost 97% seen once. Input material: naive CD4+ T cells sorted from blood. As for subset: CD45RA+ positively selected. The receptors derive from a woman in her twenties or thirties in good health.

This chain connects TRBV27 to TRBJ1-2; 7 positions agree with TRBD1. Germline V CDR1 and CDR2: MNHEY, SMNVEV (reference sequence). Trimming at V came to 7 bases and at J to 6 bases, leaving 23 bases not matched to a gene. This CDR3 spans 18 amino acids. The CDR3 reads CASIVITGDENQKDGYTF. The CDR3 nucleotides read TGTGCCAGCATTGTTATAACAGGGGATGAAAATCAGAAAGATGGCTACACCTTC.

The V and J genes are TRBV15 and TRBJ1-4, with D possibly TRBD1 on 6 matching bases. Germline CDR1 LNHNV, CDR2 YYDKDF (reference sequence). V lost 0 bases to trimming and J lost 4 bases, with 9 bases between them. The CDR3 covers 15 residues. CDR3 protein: CATSRDSGVNEKLFF. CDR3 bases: TGTGCCACCAGCAGAGACTCAGGGGTTAATGAAAAACTGTTTTTT. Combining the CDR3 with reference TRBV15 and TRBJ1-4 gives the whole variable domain DAMVIQNPRYQVTQFGKPVTLSCSQTLNHNVMYWYQQKSSQAPKLLFHYYDKDFNNEADTPDNFQSRRPNTSFCFLDIRSPGLGDTAMYLCATSRDSGVNEKLFFGSGTQLSVL.

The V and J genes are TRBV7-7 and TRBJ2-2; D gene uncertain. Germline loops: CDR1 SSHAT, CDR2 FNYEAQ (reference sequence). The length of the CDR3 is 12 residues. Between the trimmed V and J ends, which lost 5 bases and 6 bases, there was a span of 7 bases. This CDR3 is CASSPDSGELFF. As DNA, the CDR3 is TGTGCCAGCAGCCCTGACTCCGGGGAGCTGTTTTTT.

The CDR3 protein is CASSQEVVLLEQFF. The DNA of the CDR3 is TGCGCCAGCAGCCAAGAAGTAGTGCTTCTTGAGCAGTTCTTC. J is TRBJ2-1 and V is TRBV4-1; D gene unclear. There are 14 residues in the CDR3. Trimming removed 0 bases from V and 9 bases from J, with 12 bases in between. Germline CDR1 reads MGHRA; CDR2 reads YSYEKL.

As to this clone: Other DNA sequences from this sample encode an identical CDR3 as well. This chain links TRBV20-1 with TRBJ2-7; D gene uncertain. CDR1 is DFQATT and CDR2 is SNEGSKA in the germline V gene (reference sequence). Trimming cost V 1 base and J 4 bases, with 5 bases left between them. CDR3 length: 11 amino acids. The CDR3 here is CSARGGYEQYF. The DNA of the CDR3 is TGCAGTGCTAGAGGAGGTTACGAGCAGTACTTC.

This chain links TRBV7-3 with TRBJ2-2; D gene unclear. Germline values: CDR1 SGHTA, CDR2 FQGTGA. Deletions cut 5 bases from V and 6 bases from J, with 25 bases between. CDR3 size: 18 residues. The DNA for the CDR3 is TGTGCCAGCAGCCCCAACTTGTGGTGCCCTCGGATCGCCGGGGAGCTGTTTTTT. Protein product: CASSPNLWCPRIAGELFF.

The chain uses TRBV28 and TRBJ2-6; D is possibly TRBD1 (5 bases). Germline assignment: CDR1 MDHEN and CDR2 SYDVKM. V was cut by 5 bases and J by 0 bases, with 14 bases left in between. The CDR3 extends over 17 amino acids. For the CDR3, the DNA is TGTGCCAGCAGTCCCGAGATTAGGGGCTCTGGGGCCAACGTCCTGACTTTC. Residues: CASSPEIRGSGANVLTF. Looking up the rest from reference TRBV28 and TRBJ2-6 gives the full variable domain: DVKVTQSSRYLVKRTGEKVFLECVQDMDHENMFWYRQDPGLGLRLIYFSYDVKMKEKGDIPEGYSVSREKKERFSLILESASTNQTSMYLCASSPEIRGSGANVLTFGAGSRLTVL.

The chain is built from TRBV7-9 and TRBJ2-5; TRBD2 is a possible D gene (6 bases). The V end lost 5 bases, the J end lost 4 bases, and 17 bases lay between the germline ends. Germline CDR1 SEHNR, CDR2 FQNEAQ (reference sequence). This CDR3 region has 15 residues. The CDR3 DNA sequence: TGTGCCAGCAGCCTTGACGGGCGGGGTCGAGAGACCCAGTACTTC. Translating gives CASSLDGRGRETQYF.

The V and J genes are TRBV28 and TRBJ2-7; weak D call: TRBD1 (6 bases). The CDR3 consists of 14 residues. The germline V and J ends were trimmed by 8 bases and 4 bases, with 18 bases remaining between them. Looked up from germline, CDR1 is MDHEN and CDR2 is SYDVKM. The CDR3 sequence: CASLSGGRGYEQYF. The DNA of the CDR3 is TGTGCCAGCTTATCTGGGGGCAGGGGATACGAGCAGTACTTC.

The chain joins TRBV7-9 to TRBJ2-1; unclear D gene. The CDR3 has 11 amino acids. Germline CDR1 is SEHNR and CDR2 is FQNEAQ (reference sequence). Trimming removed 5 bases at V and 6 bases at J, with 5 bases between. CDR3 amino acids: CASSVGNEQFF. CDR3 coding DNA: TGTGCCAGCAGCGTTGGCAATGAGCAGTTCTTC.

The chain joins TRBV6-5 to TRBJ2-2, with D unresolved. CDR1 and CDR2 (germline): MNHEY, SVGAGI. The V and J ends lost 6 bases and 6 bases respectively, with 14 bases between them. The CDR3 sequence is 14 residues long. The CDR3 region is CASRTSYRAGELFF. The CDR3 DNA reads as TGTGCCAGCAGGACATCCTACAGAGCCGGGGAGCTGTTTTTT.

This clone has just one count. CDR3 DNA sequence: TGTGCCACCAGCAGAGAGACCCTTCACTCTGGAAACACCATATATTTT. Translation: CATSRETLHSGNTIYF. The chain combines TRBV15 with TRBJ1-3; D is ambiguous. This CDR3 region has 16 residues. Trimming took 0 bases from V and 0 from J, leaving 9 bases between them. Germline V gene sequence: CDR1 LNHNV, CDR2 YYDKDF (reference sequence).